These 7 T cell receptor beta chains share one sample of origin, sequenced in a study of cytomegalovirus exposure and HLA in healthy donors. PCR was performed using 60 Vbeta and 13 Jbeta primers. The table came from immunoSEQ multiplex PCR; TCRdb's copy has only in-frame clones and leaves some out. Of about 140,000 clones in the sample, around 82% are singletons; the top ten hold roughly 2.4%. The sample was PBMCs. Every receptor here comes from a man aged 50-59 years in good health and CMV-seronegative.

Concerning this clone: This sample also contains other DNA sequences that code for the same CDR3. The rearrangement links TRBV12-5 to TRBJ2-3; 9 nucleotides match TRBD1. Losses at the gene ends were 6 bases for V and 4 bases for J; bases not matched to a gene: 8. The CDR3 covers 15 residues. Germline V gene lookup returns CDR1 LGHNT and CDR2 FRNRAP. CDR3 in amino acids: CASGSPGQGADTQYF. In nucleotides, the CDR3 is TGTGCTAGTGGCTCACCGGGACAGGGTGCAGATACGCAGTATTTT. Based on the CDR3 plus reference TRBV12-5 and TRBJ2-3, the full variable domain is DARVTQTPRHKVTEMGQEVTMRCQPILGHNTVFWYRQTMMQGLELLAYFRNRAPLDDSGMPKDRFSAEMPDATLATLKIQPSEPRDSAVYFCASGSPGQGADTQYFGPGTRLTVL.

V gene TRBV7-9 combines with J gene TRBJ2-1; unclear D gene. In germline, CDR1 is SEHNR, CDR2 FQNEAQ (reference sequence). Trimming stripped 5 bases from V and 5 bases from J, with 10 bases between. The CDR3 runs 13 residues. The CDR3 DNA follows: TGTGCCAGCAGCCCCACAGTTAACAATGAGCAGTTCTTC. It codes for CASSPTVNNEQFF.

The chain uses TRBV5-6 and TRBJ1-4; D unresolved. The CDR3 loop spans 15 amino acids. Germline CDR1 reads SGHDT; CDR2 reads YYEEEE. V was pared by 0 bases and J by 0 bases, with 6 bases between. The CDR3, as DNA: TGTGCCAGCAGCTTGGCCCCTGCAACTAATGAAAAACTGTTTTTT. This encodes CASSLAPATNEKLFF.

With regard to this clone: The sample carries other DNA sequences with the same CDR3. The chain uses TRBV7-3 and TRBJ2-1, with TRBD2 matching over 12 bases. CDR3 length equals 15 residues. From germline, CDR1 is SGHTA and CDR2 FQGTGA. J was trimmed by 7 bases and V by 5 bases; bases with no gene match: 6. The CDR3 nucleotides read TGTGCCAGCAGCCCCCGACTAGCGGGGGTAAATGAGCAGTTCTTC. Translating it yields CASSPRLAGVNEQFF.

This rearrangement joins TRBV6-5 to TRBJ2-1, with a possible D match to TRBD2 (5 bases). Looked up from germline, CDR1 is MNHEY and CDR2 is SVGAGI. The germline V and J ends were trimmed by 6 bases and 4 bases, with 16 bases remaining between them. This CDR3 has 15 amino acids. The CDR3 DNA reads TGTGCCAGCAGGTTCGGGCCGGGAACGTACAATGAGCAGTTCTTC. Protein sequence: CASRFGPGTYNEQFF.

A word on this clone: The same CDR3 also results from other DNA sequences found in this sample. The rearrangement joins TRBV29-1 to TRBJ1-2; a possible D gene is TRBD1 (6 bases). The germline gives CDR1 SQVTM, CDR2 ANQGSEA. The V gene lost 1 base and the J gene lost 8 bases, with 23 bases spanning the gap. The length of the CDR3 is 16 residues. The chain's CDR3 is CSVEGSQGIPHRGYTF. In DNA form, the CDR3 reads TGCAGCGTTGAAGGGTCCCAGGGGATCCCACATCGCGGCTACACCTTC.

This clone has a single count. The CDR3 DNA is TGTGCCAGCTCATACAGGAACCCTAGCACAGATACGCAGTATTTT. Translating it yields CASSYRNPSTDTQYF. The V and J genes are TRBV18 and TRBJ2-3; perhaps TRBD1 as D (5 bases). This CDR3 contains 15 residues. In germline, CDR1 is KGHSH, CDR2 LQKENI. V lost 5 bases, J lost 0 bases, and 12 bases lay in between.